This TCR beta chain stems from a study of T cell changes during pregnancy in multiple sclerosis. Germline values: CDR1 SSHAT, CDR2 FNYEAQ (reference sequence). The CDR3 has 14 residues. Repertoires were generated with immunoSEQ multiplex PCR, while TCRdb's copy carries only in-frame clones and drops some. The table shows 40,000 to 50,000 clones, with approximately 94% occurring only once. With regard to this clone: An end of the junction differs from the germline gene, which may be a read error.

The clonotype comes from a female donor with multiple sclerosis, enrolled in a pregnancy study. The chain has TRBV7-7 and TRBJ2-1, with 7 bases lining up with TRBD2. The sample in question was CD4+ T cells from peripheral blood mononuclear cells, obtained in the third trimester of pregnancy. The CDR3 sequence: CASSPGLAVNEQFF. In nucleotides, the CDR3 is TGTGCTAGCAGCCCCGGGCTAGCGGTCAATGAGCAGTTCTTC.